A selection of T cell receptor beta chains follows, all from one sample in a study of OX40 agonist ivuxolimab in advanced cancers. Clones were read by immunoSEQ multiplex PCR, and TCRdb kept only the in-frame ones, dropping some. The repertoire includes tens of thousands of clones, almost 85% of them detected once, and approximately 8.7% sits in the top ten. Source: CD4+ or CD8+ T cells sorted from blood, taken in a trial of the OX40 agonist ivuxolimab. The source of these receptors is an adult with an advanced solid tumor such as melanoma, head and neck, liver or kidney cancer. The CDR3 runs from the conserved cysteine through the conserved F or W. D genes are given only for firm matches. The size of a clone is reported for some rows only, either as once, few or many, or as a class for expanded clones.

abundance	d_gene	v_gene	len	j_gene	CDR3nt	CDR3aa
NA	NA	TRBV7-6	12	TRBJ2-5	TGTGCCAGCAGCTTCAGGGACGAGACCCAGTACTTC	CASSFRDETQYF
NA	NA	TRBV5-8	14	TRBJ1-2	TGTGCCAGCAGCCTGGGGGGGGCCGTCTATGGCTACACCTTC	CASSLGGAVYGYTF
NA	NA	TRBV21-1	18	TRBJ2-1	TGTGCCAGCAGCATGGGATGCAGCCACGGAGGGTCCTACAATGAGCAGTTCTTC	CASSMGCSHGGSYNEQFF
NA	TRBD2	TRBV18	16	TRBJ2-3	TGTGCCAGCTCCTACCGGGTAGCGGGACCCACAGATACGCAGTATTTT	CASSYRVAGPTDTQYF
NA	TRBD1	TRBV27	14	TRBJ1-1	TGTGCCAGCAGTGCCCGGGACAGGAACACTGAAGCTTTCTTT	CASSARDRNTEAFF
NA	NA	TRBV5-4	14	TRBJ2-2	TGTGCCAGCGGGAGACAGAGGAACACCGGGGAGCTGTTTTTT	CASGRQRNTGELFF
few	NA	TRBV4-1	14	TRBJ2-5	TGCGCCAGCAGCCTACAACAGGGTCAAGAGACCCAGTACTTC	CASSLQQGQETQYF
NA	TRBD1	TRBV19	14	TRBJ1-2	TGTGCCAGTATGTGGACAGGGAGAGTTTATGGCTACACCTTC	CASMWTGRVYGYTF
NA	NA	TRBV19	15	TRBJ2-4	TGTGCCAGTAGTATCGGTCAGCTAGCCAAAAACATTCAGTACTTC	CASSIGQLAKNIQYF
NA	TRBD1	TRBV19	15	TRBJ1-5	TGTGCCAGTAGTACTGGGGACAGACTCAATCAGCCCCAGCATTTT	CASSTGDRLNQPQHF
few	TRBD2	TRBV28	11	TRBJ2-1	TGTGGAAGCGGGAGCCACAATGAGCAGTTCTTC	CGSGSHNEQFF
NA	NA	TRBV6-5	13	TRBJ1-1	TGTGCCATCTCCGGGACTGTGAACACTGAAGCTTTCTTT	CAISGTVNTEAFF
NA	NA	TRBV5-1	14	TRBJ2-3	TGCGCCAGCAGCTTCCTGAGCGAGGCAGATACGCAGTATTTT	CASSFLSEADTQYF
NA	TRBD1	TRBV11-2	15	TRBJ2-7	TGTGCCAGCAGCTTCGGGACAGGGGCATCCTCTGAGCAGTACTTC	CASSFGTGASSEQYF
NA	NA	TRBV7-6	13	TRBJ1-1	TGTGCCAGCAGCCAAGATTTGAACACTGAAGCTTTCTTT	CASSQDLNTEAFF
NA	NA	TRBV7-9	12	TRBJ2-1	TGTGCCAGCAGCTCCAGCCTCAATGAGCAGTTCTTC	CASSSSLNEQFF
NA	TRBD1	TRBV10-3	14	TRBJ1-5	TGTGCCATCCGGGACAGGGGAGACAATCAGCCCCAGCATTTT	CAIRDRGDNQPQHF
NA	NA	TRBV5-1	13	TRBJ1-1	TGCGCCAGCAGCTCCAGCGGGAACACTGAAGCTTTCTTT	CASSSSGNTEAFF
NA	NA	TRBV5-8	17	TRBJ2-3	TGTGCCAGCAGCTCCGGGCAGACTATGTCCGGCACAGATACGCAGTATTTT	CASSSGQTMSGTDTQYF
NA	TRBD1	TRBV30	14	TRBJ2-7	TGTGCCTGGAGTGGAAGGGACAGAGGCTACGAGCAGTACTTC	CAWSGRDRGYEQYF
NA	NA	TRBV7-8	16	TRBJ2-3	TGTGCCAGCAGCTTAGGAAGCCCCGCCAACACAGATACGCAGTATTTT	CASSLGSPANTDTQYF
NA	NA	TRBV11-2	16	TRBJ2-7	TGTGCCAGCAGCTTAGGGGGGATCAGGGGAGTCTACGAGCAGTACTTC	CASSLGGIRGVYEQYF
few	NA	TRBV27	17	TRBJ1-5	TGTGCCAGCAGTTTACGCCCCCTTAGGGGAGCGGATCAGCCCCAGCATTTT	CASSLRPLRGADQPQHF
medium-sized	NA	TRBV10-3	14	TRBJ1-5	TGTGCCATCAGTGCAGGGGCGGGCAATCAGCCCCAGCATTTT	CAISAGAGNQPQHF
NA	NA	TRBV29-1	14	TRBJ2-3	TGCAGCGTTGTAGAGGAGGGACGCACAGATACGCAGTATTTT	CSVVEEGRTDTQYF
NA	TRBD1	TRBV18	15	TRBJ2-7	TGTGCCAGCTCACCACAGGCAGGGGGAATCTACGAGCAGTACTTC	CASSPQAGGIYEQYF
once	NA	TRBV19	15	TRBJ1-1	TGTGCCAGTAGTGCAATATTCGACAGCTACACTGAAGCTTTCTTT	CASSAIFDSYTEAFF
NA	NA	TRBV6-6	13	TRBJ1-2	TGTGCCAGCAGTTACTCCGGGGGGGCGCTTATCACCTTC	CASSYSGGALITF
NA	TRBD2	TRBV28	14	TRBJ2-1	TGTGCCAGCAGGCTGGGACTAGCGGGCAATGAGCAGTTCTTC	CASRLGLAGNEQFF
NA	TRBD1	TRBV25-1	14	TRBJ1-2	TGTGCCAGTCAGCTCTCAGGGGGCAGCTATGGCTACACCTTC	CASQLSGGSYGYTF
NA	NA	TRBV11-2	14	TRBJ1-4	TGTGCCAGCAGCTTCGGACAGACGAATGAAAAACTGTTTTTT	CASSFGQTNEKLFF
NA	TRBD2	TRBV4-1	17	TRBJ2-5	TGCGCCAGCAGCCCGACCCTAGCGGGAGGGATCCAAGAGACCCAGTACTTC	CASSPTLAGGIQETQYF
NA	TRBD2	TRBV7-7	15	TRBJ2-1	TGTGCTAGCAGCTTAGAACTAGCGGGGAACAATGAGCAGTTCTTC	CASSLELAGNNEQFF
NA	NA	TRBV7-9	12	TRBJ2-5	TGTGCCAGCAGCACAGGGACGGAGACCCAGTACTTC	CASSTGTETQYF
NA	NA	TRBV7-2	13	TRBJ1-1	TGTGCCAGCAGCTCGGAACAGGGATCTGAAGCTTTCTTT	CASSSEQGSEAFF
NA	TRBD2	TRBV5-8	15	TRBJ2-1	TGTGCCAGCGGGTTGGCGGGAGGCACCTACAATGAGCAGTTCTTC	CASGLAGGTYNEQFF
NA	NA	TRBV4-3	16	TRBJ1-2	TGCGCCAGCAGCCAATCTCGCAGGACACAACATTATGGCTACACCTTC	CASSQSRRTQHYGYTF
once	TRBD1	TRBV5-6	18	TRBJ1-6	TGTGCCAGCAGCTTTTGGTGGAAGGGGGCTCTACGGAATTCACCCCTCCACTTT	CASSFWWKGALRNSPLHF